The clone carrying this TCR beta chain has at least ten counts. This entry comes from a study of T-cell memory formation after mild COVID-19. Germline V gives CDR1 MNHEY, CDR2 SVGEGT. The CDR3 runs to 12 residues. V was pared by 7 bases and J by 1 base, with 8 bases between. In TCRdb, the 5' RACE reads were re-called with MiXCR into one record per CDR3 protein. There are hundreds of thousands of distinct CDR3 sequences in the sample; over 15% occur only once, and about 12% lies in the top ten. Material: PBMCs or a T cell subset sorted from them (not recorded which). This TCR was recovered from an adult woman who had mild COVID-19 (a few samples of this study predate the infection). Cell type and time point are not known. The rearrangement uses TRBV6-2 or TRBV6-3 and TRBJ2-7; no definite D call. CDR3 DNA: TGTGCCAGCACTGAAAAGTCCTACGAGCAGTACTTC. Encoded protein: CASTEKSYEQYF.